Each of the 2 T cell receptor beta chains below was sequenced from the same sample in a study of OX40 agonist ivuxolimab in advanced cancers. TCRdb keeps only in-frame clones here, not all; method: immunoSEQ multiplex PCR. The sample lists about 28,000 clones; around 81% were seen once. The sample was CD4+ or CD8+ T cells sorted from blood, taken in a trial of the OX40 agonist ivuxolimab. All receptors derive from an adult with an advanced solid tumor such as melanoma, head and neck, liver or kidney cancer.

This clone was recorded once. This chain uses TRBV9 with TRBJ2-7; the D call may be TRBD1 or TRBD2 (6 bases each). Germline CDR1 reads SGDLS; CDR2 reads YYNGEE. V lost 3 bases and J 1 base, leaving 11 bases between the germline ends. CDR3 length: 14 amino acids. CDR3 coding DNA: TGTGCCAGCAGCGGGCGGGACAATTCCTACGAGCAGTACTTC. Residues: CASSGRDNSYEQYF.

The rearrangement uses TRBV19 and TRBJ1-5, with D maybe TRBD1 (5 bases). The CDR3 length is 16 residues. Between the trimmed V and J ends, which lost 5 bases and 0 bases, there was a span of 14 bases. CDR1 and CDR2 (germline): LNHDA, SQIVND (reference sequence). CDR3 sequence (DNA): TGTGCCAGTAGTTGGGCAGGGACCCATAGCAATCAGCCCCAGCATTTT. Translating gives CASSWAGTHSNQPQHF.